This T cell receptor beta chain comes out of a study of long-term antiretroviral therapy in people with HIV. Study-level information: The earliest specimens came about a decade ahead of the 2015 immediate-ART recommendation. Study-wide results and limits: Repertoires in HIV (unlike those of controls) had narrower CDR3 length ranges. Repertoire composition at all time points was dominated by clones that had expanded before ART.

This clone was found once. As yet, its antigen is unknown. V was shortened by 4 bases and J by 3 bases, with 15 bases between the two germline ends. CDR3 length: 15 amino acids. CDR1 MNHEY and CDR2 SMNVEV come from the germline V gene (reference sequence). Run at survey level, the immunoSEQ assay was version v3.0. Sequencing aimed at about 35,000-55,000 T-cell genomes per sample. The assay was immunoSEQ multiplex PCR, and TCRdb's table has in-frame clones only and misses some. The sample consists of roughly 28,000 clones, 80% of them appearing once. V is TRBV27 and J is TRBJ1-2, with D unclear. Sequencing was performed on unsorted PBMCs, taken 0.3 years after starting antiretroviral therapy. This clonotype was sampled from a man aged 40-49 years with HIV. The CDR3 nucleotides are TGTGCCAGCAGTTCGAATCCGGGATTCGACTATGGCTACACCTTC. It specifies CASSSNPGFDYGYTF.